The present T cell receptor beta chain was sequenced within a study of breast tumors, draining lymph nodes, adjacent tissues. TCRdb independently ran MiXCR on the multiplex PCR reads; one entry per CDR3 protein. The data show 20,000 or so distinct CDR3 sequences, about 40% seen once. The sequence was collected from a female donor with breast cancer. Some clones in this sample may be carry-over from other donors' samples. Source material: breast tumor tissue.

CDR3 residues: CASSVQDRDTDTGELFF. DNA for the CDR3: TGTGCCAGCAGCGTCCAGGATAGGGACACGGACACCGGGGAGCTGTTTTTT. The genes are TRBV7-9 and TRBJ2-2; possibly TRBD1 for D (6 bases). Germline V lookup: CDR1 SEHNR, CDR2 FQNEAQ (reference sequence). V lost 5 bases, J lost 3 bases, and 19 bases lay in between. This CDR3 has 17 amino acids.